The 28 T cell receptor beta chains presented below share a single source sample, sequenced in a study of cytomegalovirus exposure and HLA in healthy donors (dated by TCRdb to between 2016 and 2019). The receptor library was made with the immunoSEQ multiplex PCR assay. For the multiplex PCR, a mixture combining 60 forward primers for TCR Vbeta segments and 13 reverse primers for TCR Jbeta segments was used. TCRdb took this table from immuneACCESS and kept in-frame rearrangements with V and J called. Such tables lack part of the clones; where checked against another copy, unresolved V genes explain under half of the gap, and the rest is unexplained. The sample table shows around 160,000 clones, and over 80% are seen once. Of the sample, about 1.4% is held by the ten largest clones. Source material: PBMCs. The receptors derive from a woman under 30 in good health and CMV-seronegative.

The chain carries TRBV18 and TRBJ2-7; D might be TRBD1 (6 bases). Trimming pared 0 bases from V and 1 base from J, leaving 10 bases between. The CDR3 runs 15 residues. The germline CDR1 and CDR2 sequences are KGHSH and LQKENI. The CDR3: CASSPPGTFSYEQYF. The DNA for the CDR3 is TGTGCCAGCTCACCACCCGGGACATTTTCCTACGAGCAGTACTTC.

A few counts support this clone. CDR3 loop: CTSSQCGTGTVGANVLTF. The CDR3 DNA follows: TGCACCAGCAGCCAATGTGGGACAGGGACTGTTGGGGCCAACGTCCTGACTTTC. V is TRBV1 and J is TRBJ2-6; the D segment call TRBD1 is taken from the table without a DNA check. TRBV1 is assigned pseudogene status. This CDR3 is 18 amino acids long.

This clone occurred once. This sequence joins TRBV27 and TRBJ2-7; 9 nucleotides agree with TRBD1. The V segment lost 6 bases and the J segment 2 bases; nucleotides outside the gene matches: 11. The CDR3 has 16 amino acids. CDR1 and CDR2 from the germline V gene are MNHEY and SMNVEV (reference sequence). Here the CDR3 DNA reads TGTGCCAGCAGCCTAGCATGGGACAGGGCAACCTACGAGCAGTACTTC. Residues: CASSLAWDRATYEQYF.

The chain employs TRBV6-5 and TRBJ2-7; D is unresolved. The CDR3 covers 12 residues. Trimming cost V 0 bases and J 6 bases, with 6 bases left between them. Germline V gene data show CDR1 as MNHEY and CDR2 as SVGAGI. The CDR3 DNA sequence: TGTGCCAGCAGTTACTCCGGTCTCGAGCAGTACTTC. It is translated as CASSYSGLEQYF.

The CDR3 is CASRAGGHSSTDTQYF. For the CDR3, the DNA is TGTGCCAGCAGAGCGGGGGGCCATTCTAGCACAGATACGCAGTATTTT. The V and J genes are TRBV7-2 and TRBJ2-3; 9 nucleotides align to TRBD2. Germline V gives CDR1 SGHTA, CDR2 FQGNSA. CDR3 length equals 16 residues. V lost 6 bases, J lost 0 bases, and 7 bases stayed unmatched.

This sequence joins TRBV20-1 and TRBJ1-5; D is ambiguous. V lost 6 bases, J lost 9 bases, and 9 bases lay in between. This CDR3 spans 10 amino acids. Germline V gives CDR1 DFQATT, CDR2 SNEGSKA (reference sequence). CDR3 in DNA: TGCAGTGCCAACAGTAGGCCCCAGCATTTT. Its protein is CSANSRPQHF.

The chain links TRBV29-1 to TRBJ2-1, with 7 positions matching TRBD2. The V gene end was trimmed by 6 bases and the J gene end by 2 bases; junction bases not matched to a gene: 7. Per germline, CDR1 SQVTM and CDR2 ANQGSEA. The CDR3 runs 14 residues. The CDR3 loop reads CSVDSAGAYNEQFF. Here the CDR3 DNA reads TGCAGCGTCGACAGTGCGGGGGCCTACAATGAGCAGTTCTTC.

This clone has a handful of counts. The J gene is TRBJ1-2, the V gene TRBV19, with D possibly matching TRBD1 (5 bases). Per germline, CDR1 LNHDA and CDR2 SQIVND (reference sequence). V was pared by 3 bases and J by 3 bases, with 11 bases between. CDR3 length: 14 residues. The CDR3 DNA is TGTGCCAGTAGTATCCCAGGACAACACTATGGCTACACCTTC. It is translated as CASSIPGQHYGYTF.

The V gene is TRBV28, the J gene TRBJ1-2; TRBD1 is a possible D gene (6 bases). The CDR3 has 15 amino acids. V lost 10 bases, J lost 0 bases, and 18 bases lay in between. Germline loops: CDR1 MDHEN, CDR2 SYDVKM. CDR3 in amino acids: CAIGGAGAPNYGYTF. DNA of the CDR3: TGTGCCATAGGGGGAGCAGGAGCTCCTAACTATGGCTACACCTTC.

V and J are TRBV2 and TRBJ2-5, with TRBD2 as a possible D gene (8 bases). The CDR3 sequence is 15 residues long. Germline CDR1 SNHLY, CDR2 FYNNEI. V lost 7 bases and J lost 7, with 22 bases in between. The CDR3 sequence: CASTSGGGLVGTQYF. The CDR3 DNA reads TGTGCCAGCACATCGGGAGGGGGCCTTGTTGGGACCCAGTACTTC.

The chain uses TRBV4-2 and TRBJ1-5; 8 bases match TRBD1. The CDR3 loop spans 16 amino acids. Germline V gene sequence: CDR1 LGHNA, CDR2 YNFKEQ. Trimming removed 4 bases from V and 0 bases from J; junction bases left unmatched: 5. The CDR3 reads CASSLEDRASNQPQHF. DNA of the CDR3: TGTGCCAGCAGCCTCGAGGACAGGGCTAGCAATCAGCCCCAGCATTTT.

This clone was picked up one time. The V and J genes are TRBV6-1 and TRBJ1-3; a possible D gene is TRBD1 (5 bases). Germline CDR1 is MNHNS and CDR2 is SASEGT. This CDR3 is built from 15 residues. V shed 3 bases and J shed 0 bases, with 9 bases lying between them. CDR3 sequence reads: CASSEWQGSGNTIYF. CDR3 DNA sequence: TGTGCCAGCAGTGAGTGGCAGGGCTCTGGAAACACCATATATTTT.

The J gene is TRBJ1-5, the V gene TRBV2, with 7 bases aligning to TRBD1. After removal of 6 bases from V and 0 bases from J, the junction contained 5 bases not matched to a gene. Per the germline V gene, CDR1 is SNHLY and CDR2 is FYNNEI. The CDR3 is made up of 15 amino acids. CDR3 DNA sequence: TGTGCCAGCAGCTTAGGGACAGTTAGCAATCAGCCCCAGCATTTT. Encoded protein: CASSLGTVSNQPQHF.

V and J are TRBV5-1 and TRBJ1-3, with TRBD1 matching 9 bases. In germline, CDR1 is SGHRS, CDR2 YFSETQ. The CDR3 consists of 18 residues. The V gene end was trimmed by 0 bases and the J gene end by 0 bases; junction bases not matched to a gene: 7. In DNA, the CDR3 is TGCGCCAGCAGCTTGGCCGGGACAGGGAACCCCTCTGGAAACACCATATATTTT. This sequence encodes CASSLAGTGNPSGNTIYF.

This clone occurred once. This sequence joins TRBV11-2 and TRBJ2-7; 7 bases match TRBD1. Germline V CDR1 and CDR2: SGHAT, FQNNGV. Trimming took 6 bases from V and 6 from J; bases not matched to a gene: 14. There are 15 residues in the CDR3. CDR3 coding DNA: TGTGCCAGCAGTCCCATCCCTCGACAGGGTCTCGAGCAGTACTTC. This gives the protein CASSPIPRQGLEQYF. Drawing the rest from reference TRBV11-2 and TRBJ2-7, the complete variable domain is EAGVAQSPRYKIIEKRQSVAFWCNPISGHATLYWYQQILGQGPKLLIQFQNNGVVDDSQLPKDRFSAERLKGVDSTLKIQPAKLEDSAVYLCASSPIPRQGLEQYFGPGTRLTVT.

This clone appeared a single time. The V and J genes are TRBV9 and TRBJ2-5; 13 nucleotides match TRBD2. Germline values: CDR1 SGDLS, CDR2 YYNGEE. V trimming: 3 bases; J trimming: 4 bases; junction bases outside the gene matches: 0. The length of the CDR3 is 14 residues. The CDR3 nucleotides read TGTGCCAGCAGCGGGACTAGCGGGGGAGAGACCCAGTACTTC. Its protein is CASSGTSGGETQYF.

The rearrangement links TRBV5-6 to TRBJ2-3; 7 nucleotides align to TRBD1. CDR3 length: 14 residues. Germline values: CDR1 SGHDT, CDR2 YYEEEE. The V gene end was trimmed by 4 bases and the J gene end by 3 bases; junction bases not matched to a gene: 5. CDR3 DNA: TGTGCCAGCAGCCATGGGACAGATACAGATACGCAGTATTTT. Translated: CASSHGTDTDTQYF.

This clone was found once. This chain connects TRBV7-3 to TRBJ2-3; 9 nucleotides line up with TRBD2. The CDR3 extends over 17 amino acids. Trimming cost V 1 base and J 3 bases; bases outside gene matches: 8. Germline V lookup: CDR1 SGHTA, CDR2 FQGTGA. The CDR3: CASSLILASGATDTQYF. CDR3 nucleotides: TGTGCCAGCAGCTTAATATTGGCTAGCGGGGCGACAGATACGCAGTATTTT.

As concerns this clone: The germline gene is not matched at one end of the junction; a read error may be the cause. V and J are TRBV19 and TRBJ1-3; D unresolved. Germline lookup yields CDR1 LNHDA and CDR2 SQIVND (reference sequence). The CDR3 consists of 13 residues. CDR3 sequence (DNA): TGTGTCAGTATACGGTGGTCTGGAAACACCATATATTTT. Its protein is CVSIRWSGNTIYF. The full variable domain, in which reference TRBV19 and TRBJ1-3 provide the parts outside the CDR3, is DGGITQSPKYLFRKEGQNVTLSCEQNLNHDAMYWYRQDPGQGLRLIYYSQIVNDFQKGDIAEGYSVSREKKESFPLTVTSAQKNPTAFYLCVSIRWSGNTIYFGEGSWLTVV.

The chain employs TRBV27 and TRBJ1-1; 7 nucleotides align to TRBD1. Germline lookup yields CDR1 MNHEY and CDR2 SMNVEV (reference sequence). Trimming took 9 bases from V and 3 from J; bases not matched to a gene: 19. This CDR3 is built from 17 residues. The CDR3 region is CARSYQGVSGRDTEAFF. DNA of the CDR3: TGTGCCAGGTCATATCAGGGGGTTAGTGGTAGGGACACTGAAGCTTTCTTT.

V gene TRBV19 combines with J gene TRBJ1-5; 8 bases match TRBD1. This CDR3 has 15 amino acids. The V and J ends lost 1 base and 7 bases, in that order; junction bases with no gene match: 6. CDR1 and CDR2 (germline): LNHDA, SQIVND (reference sequence). This CDR3 is CASSIVQGAIQPQHF. CDR3 coding DNA: TGTGCCAGTAGTATAGTCCAGGGGGCGATCCAGCCCCAGCATTTT.

The gene calls are TRBV5-1 and TRBJ2-5; D might be TRBD1 (5 bases). This CDR3 comprises 13 residues. The ends were cut back, 8 bases at V and 4 bases at J, with 15 bases in the middle. The germline V gene has CDR1 SGHRS and CDR2 YFSETQ. The CDR3 DNA follows: TGCGCCAGTTCAGTAGGGGCGCGAGAGACCCAGTACTTC. It specifies CASSVGARETQYF.

The chain links TRBV5-6 to TRBJ2-7; 10 bases map to TRBD1. Germline lookup yields CDR1 SGHDT and CDR2 YYEEEE. There are 15 residues in the CDR3. J lost 0 bases, V lost 3 bases, and 3 bases had no gene match. The CDR3 region has the DNA TGTGCCAGCAGCTACTGGACAGGGGGCTCCTACGAGCAGTACTTC. Translating gives CASSYWTGGSYEQYF.

This clone was counted a single time. This chain uses TRBV7-9 with TRBJ1-2, with TRBD1 matching 7 bases. V dropped 2 bases and J dropped 3; count of bases not matched to a gene: 9. Germline-derived CDR1 and CDR2 are SEHNR and FQNEAQ (reference sequence). This CDR3 region has 16 residues. The CDR3 loop is CASSLLNRGLHYGYTF. Written as DNA, the CDR3 is TGTGCCAGCAGCTTACTTAACAGGGGCCTCCACTATGGCTACACCTTC.

This chain links TRBV6-1 with TRBJ2-7; D is unclear. Trimming removed 2 bases from V and 0 bases from J, with 11 bases in between. Germline V gene sequence: CDR1 MNHNS, CDR2 SASEGT. The CDR3 spans 15 residues. CDR3 loop: CASSETALSSYEQYF. In nucleotides, the CDR3 is TGTGCCAGCAGTGAAACAGCCCTGAGCTCCTACGAGCAGTACTTC.

The chain recombines TRBV7-2 with TRBJ1-1, with no clear D. V was pared by 5 bases and J by 3 bases, with 10 bases between. Germline values: CDR1 SGHTA, CDR2 FQGNSA. The CDR3 runs 13 residues. The DNA of the CDR3 is TGTGCCAGCAGCCGTGAGTTGGACACTGAAGCTTTCTTT. It encodes CASSRELDTEAFF.

The chain combines TRBV28 with TRBJ1-2, with a tentative D call TRBD1 (6 bases). V was clipped by 5 bases and J by 5 bases, with 18 bases between them. Looked up from germline, CDR1 is MDHEN and CDR2 is SYDVKM. The CDR3 covers 15 residues. The CDR3 DNA reads as TGTGCCAGCAGTCCCCCGGACAGATTATATTATGGCTACACCTTC. It encodes CASSPPDRLYYGYTF.

The rearrangement links TRBV5-1 to TRBJ1-1; D is perhaps TRBD1 (5 bases). Germline V gene lookup returns CDR1 SGHRS and CDR2 YFSETQ. The CDR3 contains 15 residues. V shed 0 bases and J shed 4 bases, with 13 bases lying between them. The chain's CDR3 is CASSLDSGWGTEAFF. In DNA form, the CDR3 reads TGCGCCAGCAGCTTGGATTCAGGGTGGGGCACTGAAGCTTTCTTT.